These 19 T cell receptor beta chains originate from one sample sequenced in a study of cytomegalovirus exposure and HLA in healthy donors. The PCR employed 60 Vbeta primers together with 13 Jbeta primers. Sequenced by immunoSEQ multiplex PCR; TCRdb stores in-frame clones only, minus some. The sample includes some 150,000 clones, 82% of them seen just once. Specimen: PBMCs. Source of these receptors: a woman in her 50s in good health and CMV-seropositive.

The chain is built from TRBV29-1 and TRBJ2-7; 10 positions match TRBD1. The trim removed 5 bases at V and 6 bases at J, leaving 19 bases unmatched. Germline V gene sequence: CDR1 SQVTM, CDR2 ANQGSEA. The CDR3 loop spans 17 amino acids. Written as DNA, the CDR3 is TGCAGCGTTAGCCGGGACAGGGGACAACCAGCCATATGCGAGCAGTACTTC. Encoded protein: CSVSRDRGQPAICEQYF.

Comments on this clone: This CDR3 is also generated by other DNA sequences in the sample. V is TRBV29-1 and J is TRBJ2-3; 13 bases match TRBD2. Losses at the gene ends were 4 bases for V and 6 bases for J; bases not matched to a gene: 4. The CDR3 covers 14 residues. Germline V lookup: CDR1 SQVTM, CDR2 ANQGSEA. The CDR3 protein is CSVGLAGGTDTQYF. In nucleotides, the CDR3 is TGCAGCGTTGGACTAGCGGGAGGAACGGATACGCAGTATTTT.

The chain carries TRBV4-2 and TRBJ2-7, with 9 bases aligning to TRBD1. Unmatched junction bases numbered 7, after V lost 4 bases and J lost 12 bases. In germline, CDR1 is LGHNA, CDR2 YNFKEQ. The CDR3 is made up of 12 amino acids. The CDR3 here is CASSPGQGSRYF. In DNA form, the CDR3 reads TGTGCCAGCAGCCCTGGACAGGGGAGCCGGTACTTC.

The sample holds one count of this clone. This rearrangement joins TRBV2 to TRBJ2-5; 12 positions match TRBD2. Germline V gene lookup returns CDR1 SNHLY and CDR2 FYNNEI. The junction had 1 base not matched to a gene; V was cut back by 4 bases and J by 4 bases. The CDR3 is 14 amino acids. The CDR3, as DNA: TGTGCCAGCAGTGCGACTAGCGGGGGAGAGACCCAGTACTTC. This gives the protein CASSATSGGETQYF.

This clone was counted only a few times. The DNA of the CDR3 is TGCGCCACCACTCCGGGACAGGGCTCAGATACGCAGTATTTT. Its translation is CATTPGQGSDTQYF. The chain is built from TRBV5-1 and TRBJ2-3, with 9 bases lining up with TRBD1. Germline values: CDR1 SGHRS, CDR2 YFSETQ. The CDR3 has 14 residues. With V trimmed by 9 bases and J by 4 bases, 9 bases remained unmatched.

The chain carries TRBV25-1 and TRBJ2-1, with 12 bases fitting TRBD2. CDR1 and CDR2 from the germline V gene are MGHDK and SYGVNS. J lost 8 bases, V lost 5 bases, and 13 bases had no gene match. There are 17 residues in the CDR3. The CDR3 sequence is CASSPLAGGPRADEQFF. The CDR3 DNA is TGTGCCAGCAGTCCTCTAGCGGGAGGGCCCAGAGCGGATGAGCAGTTCTTC.

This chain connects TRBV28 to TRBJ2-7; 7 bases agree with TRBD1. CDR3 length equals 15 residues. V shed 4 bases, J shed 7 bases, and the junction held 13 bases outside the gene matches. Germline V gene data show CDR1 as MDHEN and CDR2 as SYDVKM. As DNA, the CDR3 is TGTGCCAGCAGTTATTCGACAGGGTCTACGTTTGAGCAGTACTTC. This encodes CASSYSTGSTFEQYF. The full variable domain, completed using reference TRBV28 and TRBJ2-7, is DVKVTQSSRYLVKRTGEKVFLECVQDMDHENMFWYRQDPGLGLRLIYFSYDVKMKEKGDIPEGYSVSREKKERFSLILESASTNQTSMYLCASSYSTGSTFEQYFGPGTRLTVT.

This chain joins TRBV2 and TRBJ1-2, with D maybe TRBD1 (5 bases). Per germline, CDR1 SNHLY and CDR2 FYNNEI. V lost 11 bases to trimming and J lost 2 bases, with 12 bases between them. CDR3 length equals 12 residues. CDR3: CAGTQVNYGYTF. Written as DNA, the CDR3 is TGTGCCGGAACACAGGTGAACTATGGCTACACCTTC.

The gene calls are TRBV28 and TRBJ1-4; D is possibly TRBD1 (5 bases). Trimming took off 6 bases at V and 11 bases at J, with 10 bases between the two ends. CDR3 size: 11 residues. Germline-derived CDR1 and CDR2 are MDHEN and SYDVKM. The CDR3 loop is CASSTRGKLFF. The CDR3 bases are TGTGCCAGCAGCACGCGGGGGAAACTGTTTTTT.

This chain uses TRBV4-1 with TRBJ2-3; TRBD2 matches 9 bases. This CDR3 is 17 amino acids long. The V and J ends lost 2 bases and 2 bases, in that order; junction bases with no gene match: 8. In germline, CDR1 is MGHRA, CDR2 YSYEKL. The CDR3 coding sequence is TGCGCCAGCAGCCAATTGGGGCTAGCGGGGTACACAGATACGCAGTATTTT. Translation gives CASSQLGLAGYTDTQYF.

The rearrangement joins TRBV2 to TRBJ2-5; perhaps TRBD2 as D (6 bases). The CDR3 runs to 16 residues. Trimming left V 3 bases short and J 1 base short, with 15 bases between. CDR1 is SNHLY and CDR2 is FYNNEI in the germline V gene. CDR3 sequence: CASSDQVSGPQETQYF. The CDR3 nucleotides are TGTGCCAGCAGTGACCAGGTTAGCGGCCCCCAAGAGACCCAGTACTTC. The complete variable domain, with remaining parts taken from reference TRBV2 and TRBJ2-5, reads EPEVTQTPSHQVTQMGQEVILRCVPISNHLYFYWYRQILGQKVEFLVSFYNNEISEKSEIFDDQFSVERPDGSNFTLKIRSTKLEDSAMYFCASSDQVSGPQETQYFGPGTRLLVL.

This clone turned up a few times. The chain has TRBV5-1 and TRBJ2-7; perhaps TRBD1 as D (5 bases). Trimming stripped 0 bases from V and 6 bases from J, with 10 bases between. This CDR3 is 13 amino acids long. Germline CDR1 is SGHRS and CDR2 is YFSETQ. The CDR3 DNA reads TGCGCCAGCAGCTTGGGTCTCAGGGCCGAGCAGTACTTC. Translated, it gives CASSLGLRAEQYF.

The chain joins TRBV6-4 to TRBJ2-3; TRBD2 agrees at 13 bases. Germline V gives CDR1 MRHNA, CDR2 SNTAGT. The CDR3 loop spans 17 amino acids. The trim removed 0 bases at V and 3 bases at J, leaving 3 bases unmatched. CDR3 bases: TGTGCCAGCAGTGACTCCGCGACTAGCGGGGGGACAGATACGCAGTATTTT. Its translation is CASSDSATSGGTDTQYF.

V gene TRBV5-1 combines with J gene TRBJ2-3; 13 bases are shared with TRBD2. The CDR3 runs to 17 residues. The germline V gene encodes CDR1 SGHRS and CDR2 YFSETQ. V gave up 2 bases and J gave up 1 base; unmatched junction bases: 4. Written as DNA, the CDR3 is TGCGCCAGCAGCTTAGGACTAGCGGGGGCTGGCACAGATACGCAGTATTTT. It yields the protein CASSLGLAGAGTDTQYF.

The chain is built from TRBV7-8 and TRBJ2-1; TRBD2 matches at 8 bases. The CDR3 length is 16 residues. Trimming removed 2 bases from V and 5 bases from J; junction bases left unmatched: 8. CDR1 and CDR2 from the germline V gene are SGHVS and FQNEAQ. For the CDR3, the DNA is TGTGCCAGCAGCTTATCCGGGAGGGACTCAAACAATGAGCAGTTCTTC. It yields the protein CASSLSGRDSNNEQFF.

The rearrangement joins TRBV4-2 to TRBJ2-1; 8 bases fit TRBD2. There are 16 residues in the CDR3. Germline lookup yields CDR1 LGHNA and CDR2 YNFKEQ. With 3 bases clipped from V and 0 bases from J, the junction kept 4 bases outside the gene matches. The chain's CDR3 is CASSQESGSSYNEQFF. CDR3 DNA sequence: TGTGCCAGCAGCCAGGAAAGCGGGAGCTCCTACAATGAGCAGTTCTTC.

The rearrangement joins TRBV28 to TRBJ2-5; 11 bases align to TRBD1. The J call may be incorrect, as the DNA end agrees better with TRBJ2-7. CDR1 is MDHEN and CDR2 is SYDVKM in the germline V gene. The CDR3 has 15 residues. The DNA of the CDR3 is TGTGCCAGCAGTTCCCGGGACAGGGGGGGGTACGAGCAGTACTTC. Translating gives CASSSRDRGGYEQYF.

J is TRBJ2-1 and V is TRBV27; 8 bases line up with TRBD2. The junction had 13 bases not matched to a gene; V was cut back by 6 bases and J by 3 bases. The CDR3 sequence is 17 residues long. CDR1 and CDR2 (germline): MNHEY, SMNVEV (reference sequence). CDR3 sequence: CASSLTSGLGLYNEQFF. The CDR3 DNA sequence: TGTGCCAGCAGCCTCACCTCGGGACTAGGTCTCTACAATGAGCAGTTCTTC.

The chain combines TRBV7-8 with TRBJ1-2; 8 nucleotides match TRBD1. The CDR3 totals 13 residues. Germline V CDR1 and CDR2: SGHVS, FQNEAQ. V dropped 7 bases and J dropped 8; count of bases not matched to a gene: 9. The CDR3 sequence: CASTPDRVGGYTF. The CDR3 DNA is TGTGCCAGCACTCCGGACAGGGTGGGAGGCTACACCTTC. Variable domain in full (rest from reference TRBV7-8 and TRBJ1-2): GAGVSQSPRYKVAKRGQDVALRCDPISGHVSLFWYQQALGQGPEFLTYFQNEAQLDKSGLPSDRFFAERPEGSVSTLKIQRTQQEDSAVYLCASTPDRVGGYTFGSGTRLTVV.